One TCR beta chain is described in this entry. Documented time point: pretreatment peripheral blood. This CDR3 spans 18 amino acids. Into every PCR, synthetic TCR analog templates were spiked. Data came from immunoSEQ multiplex PCR; TCRdb stores just in-frame clones and leaves some out. This table holds about 55,000 clones, about three quarters found once. The data derive from a study of PD-L1 blockade in urothelial cancer. About the research overall: Blood analysis occurred 3 weeks (second dose) and 6 weeks after treatment start. Specimens of blood held a median count of roughly 130,000 T cells.

Sequences were derived from PBMCs, sampled around atezolizumab (anti-PD-L1) treatment. The sequence was collected from a man in his sixties or seventies with urothelial cancer. The chain links TRBV21-1 to TRBJ2-7; the table's D call of TRBD1 was not tested on the DNA. TRBV21-1 is marked as a pseudogene. Here the CDR3 reads CASSKEGQGAIPSYEQYF. In nucleotides, the CDR3 is TGTGCCAGCAGCAAAGAGGGACAGGGGGCGATTCCCTCCTACGAGCAGTACTTC.